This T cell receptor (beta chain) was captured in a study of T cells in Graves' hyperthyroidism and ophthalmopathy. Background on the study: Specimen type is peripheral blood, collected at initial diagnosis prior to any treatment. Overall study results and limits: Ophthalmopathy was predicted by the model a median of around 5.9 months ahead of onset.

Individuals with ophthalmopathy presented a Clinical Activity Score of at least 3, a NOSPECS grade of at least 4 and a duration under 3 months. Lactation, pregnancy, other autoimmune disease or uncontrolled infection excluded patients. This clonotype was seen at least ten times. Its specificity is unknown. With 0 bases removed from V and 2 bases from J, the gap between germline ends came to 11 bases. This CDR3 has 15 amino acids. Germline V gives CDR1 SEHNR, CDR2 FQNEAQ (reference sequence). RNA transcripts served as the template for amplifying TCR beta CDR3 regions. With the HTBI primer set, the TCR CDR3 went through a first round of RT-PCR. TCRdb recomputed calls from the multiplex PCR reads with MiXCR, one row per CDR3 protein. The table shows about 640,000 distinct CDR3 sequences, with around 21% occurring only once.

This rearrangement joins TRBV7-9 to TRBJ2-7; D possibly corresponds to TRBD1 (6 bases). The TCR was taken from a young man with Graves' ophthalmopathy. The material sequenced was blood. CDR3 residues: CASSLAAGAPYEQYF. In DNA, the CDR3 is TGTGCCAGCAGCTTAGCTGCAGGGGCACCCTACGAGCAGTACTTC.